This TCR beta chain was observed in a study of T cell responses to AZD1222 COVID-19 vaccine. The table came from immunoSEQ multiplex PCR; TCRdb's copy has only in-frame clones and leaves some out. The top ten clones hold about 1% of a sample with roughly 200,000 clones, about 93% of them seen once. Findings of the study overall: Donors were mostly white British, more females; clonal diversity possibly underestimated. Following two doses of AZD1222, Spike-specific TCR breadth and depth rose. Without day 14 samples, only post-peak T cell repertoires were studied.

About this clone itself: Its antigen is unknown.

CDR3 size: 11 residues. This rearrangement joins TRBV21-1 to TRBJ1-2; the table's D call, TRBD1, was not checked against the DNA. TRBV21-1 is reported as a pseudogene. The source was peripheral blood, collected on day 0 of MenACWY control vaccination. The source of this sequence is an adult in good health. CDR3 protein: CGQGGNYGYTF. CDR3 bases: TGTGGACAGGGGGGGAACTATGGCTACACCTTC.